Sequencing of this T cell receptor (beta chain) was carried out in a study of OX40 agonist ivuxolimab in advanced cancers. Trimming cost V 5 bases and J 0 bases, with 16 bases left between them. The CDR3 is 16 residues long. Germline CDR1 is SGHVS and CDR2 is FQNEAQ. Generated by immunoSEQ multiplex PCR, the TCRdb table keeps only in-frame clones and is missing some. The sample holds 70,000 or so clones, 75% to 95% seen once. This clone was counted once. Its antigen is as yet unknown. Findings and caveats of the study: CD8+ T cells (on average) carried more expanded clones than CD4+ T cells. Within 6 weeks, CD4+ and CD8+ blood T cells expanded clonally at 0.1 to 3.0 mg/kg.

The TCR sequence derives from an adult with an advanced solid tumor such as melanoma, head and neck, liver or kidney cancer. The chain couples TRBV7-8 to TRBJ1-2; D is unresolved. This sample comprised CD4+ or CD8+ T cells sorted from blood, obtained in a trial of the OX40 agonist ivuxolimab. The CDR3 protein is CASSRPVAEANYGYTF. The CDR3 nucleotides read TGTGCCAGCAGCCGCCCTGTAGCTGAGGCTAACTATGGCTACACCTTC. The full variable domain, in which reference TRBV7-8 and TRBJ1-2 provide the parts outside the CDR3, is GAGVSQSPRYKVAKRGQDVALRCDPISGHVSLFWYQQALGQGPEFLTYFQNEAQLDKSGLPSDRFFAERPEGSVSTLKIQRTQQEDSAVYLCASSRPVAEANYGYTFGSGTRLTVV.